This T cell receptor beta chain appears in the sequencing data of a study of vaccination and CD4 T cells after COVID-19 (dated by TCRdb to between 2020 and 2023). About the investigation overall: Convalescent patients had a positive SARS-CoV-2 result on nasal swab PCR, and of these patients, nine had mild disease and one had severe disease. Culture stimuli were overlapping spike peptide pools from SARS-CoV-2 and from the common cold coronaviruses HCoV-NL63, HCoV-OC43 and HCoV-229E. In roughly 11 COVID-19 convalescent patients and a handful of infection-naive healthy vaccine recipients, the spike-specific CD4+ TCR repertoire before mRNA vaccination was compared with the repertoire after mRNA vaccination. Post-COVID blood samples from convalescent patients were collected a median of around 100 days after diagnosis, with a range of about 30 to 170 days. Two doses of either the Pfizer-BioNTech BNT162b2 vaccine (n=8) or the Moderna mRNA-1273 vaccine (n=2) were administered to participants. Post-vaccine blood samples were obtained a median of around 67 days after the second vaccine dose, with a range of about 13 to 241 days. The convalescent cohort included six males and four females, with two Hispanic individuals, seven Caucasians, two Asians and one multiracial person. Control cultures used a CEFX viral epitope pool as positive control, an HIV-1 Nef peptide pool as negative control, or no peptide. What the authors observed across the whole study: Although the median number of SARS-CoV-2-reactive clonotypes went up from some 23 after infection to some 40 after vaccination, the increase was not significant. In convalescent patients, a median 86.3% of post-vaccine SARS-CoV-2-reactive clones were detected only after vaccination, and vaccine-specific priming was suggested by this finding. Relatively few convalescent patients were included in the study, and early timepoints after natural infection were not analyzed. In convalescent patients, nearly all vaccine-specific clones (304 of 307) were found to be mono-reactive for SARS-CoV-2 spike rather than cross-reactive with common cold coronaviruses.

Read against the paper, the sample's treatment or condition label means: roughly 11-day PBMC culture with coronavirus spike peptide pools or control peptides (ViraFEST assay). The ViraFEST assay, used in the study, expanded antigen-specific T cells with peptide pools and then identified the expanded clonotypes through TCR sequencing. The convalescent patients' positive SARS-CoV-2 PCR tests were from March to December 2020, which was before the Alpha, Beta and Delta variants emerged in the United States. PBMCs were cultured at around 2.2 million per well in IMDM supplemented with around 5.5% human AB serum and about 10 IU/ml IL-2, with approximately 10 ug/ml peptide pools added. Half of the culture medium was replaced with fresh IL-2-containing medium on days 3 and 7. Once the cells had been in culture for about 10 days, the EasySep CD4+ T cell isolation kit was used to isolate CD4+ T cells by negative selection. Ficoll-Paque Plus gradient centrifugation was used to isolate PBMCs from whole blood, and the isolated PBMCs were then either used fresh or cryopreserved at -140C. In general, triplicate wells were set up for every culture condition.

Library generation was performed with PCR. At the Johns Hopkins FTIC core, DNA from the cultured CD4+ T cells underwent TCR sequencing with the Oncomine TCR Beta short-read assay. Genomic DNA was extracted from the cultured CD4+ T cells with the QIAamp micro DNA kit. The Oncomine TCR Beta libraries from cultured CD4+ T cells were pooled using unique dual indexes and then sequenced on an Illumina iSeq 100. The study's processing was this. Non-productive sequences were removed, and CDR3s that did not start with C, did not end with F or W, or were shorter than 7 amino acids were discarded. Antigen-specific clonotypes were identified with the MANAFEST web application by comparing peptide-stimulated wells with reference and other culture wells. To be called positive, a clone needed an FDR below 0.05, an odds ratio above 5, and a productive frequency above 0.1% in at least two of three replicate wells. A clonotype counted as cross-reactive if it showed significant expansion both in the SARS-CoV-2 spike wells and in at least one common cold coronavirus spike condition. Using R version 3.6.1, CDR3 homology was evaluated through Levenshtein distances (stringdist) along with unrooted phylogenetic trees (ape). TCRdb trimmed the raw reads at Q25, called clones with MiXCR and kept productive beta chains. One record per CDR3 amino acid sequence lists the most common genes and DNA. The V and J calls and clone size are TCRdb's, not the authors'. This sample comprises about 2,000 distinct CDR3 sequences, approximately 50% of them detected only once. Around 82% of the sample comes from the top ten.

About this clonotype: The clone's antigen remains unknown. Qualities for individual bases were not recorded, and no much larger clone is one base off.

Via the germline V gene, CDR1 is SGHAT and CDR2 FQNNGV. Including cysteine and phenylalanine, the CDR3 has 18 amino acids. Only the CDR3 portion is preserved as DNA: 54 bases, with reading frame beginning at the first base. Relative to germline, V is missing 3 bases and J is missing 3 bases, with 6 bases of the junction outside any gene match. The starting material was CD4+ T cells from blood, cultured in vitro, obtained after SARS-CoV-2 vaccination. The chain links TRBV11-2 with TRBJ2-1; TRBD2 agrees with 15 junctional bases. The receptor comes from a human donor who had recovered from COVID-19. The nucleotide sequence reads TGTGCCAGCAGCTTCCCGGGACTAGCGGGGGGCCACTACAATGAGCAGTTCTTC. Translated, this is CASSFPGLAGGHYNEQFF.